This T cell receptor beta chain was identified during a study of blood T cells in healthy people across ages. General observations from the study: Compared with aged donors, long-lived donors showed fewer expanded clones, suggesting selection.

A second PCR, run for roughly 7 to 11 cycles, used a sample-barcoded 5' primer plus a J-beta primer mix. A minimum of 2.5 million CDR3-containing paired-end reads was obtained for each sample. MiXCR, applied by TCRdb to the 5' RACE reads, yields one record per CDR3 protein. The data contain under 1,000,000 distinct CDR3 sequences, about half of them singletons. In terms of origin and age, donors were healthy Caucasian individuals from Russia aged roughly 6 to 100. About this clonotype: What it binds is unknown.

V was clipped by 0 bases and J by 0 bases, with 10 bases between them. The germline V gene has CDR1 SGDLS and CDR2 YYNGEE. The CDR3 totals 15 residues. Sequencing input: blood. The chain employs TRBV9 and TRBJ2-7; D may be TRBD2 (6 bases). The sequence was obtained from a man of 80 years or more in good health. This chain's CDR3 is CASSVDGGNSYEQYF. The CDR3 coding sequence is TGTGCCAGCAGCGTAGATGGCGGGAACTCCTACGAGCAGTACTTC.